This TCR beta chain was recovered during a study of human T cells and chemical hapten exposure. In the study overall: Small discrepancies in pooled library volume mainly accounted for the varying TCR yields per sample.

Study-wide findings and caveats: Sensitizing to DPC left TCRs with a frequency above 1 in 1000 unaltered.

This clonotype was recorded at least ten times. The antigen is undetermined. Single cDNA molecules in the library carried unique molecular identifiers attached during preparation. In the authors' methods: Sample TCR totals centred on a median of about 92,000, ranging about 20,000 to 700,000. TCRdb passed the 5' RACE reads through MiXCR, listing each CDR3 protein once. The V and J calls were determined by TCRdb, not by the authors. Of 81,000 or so distinct CDR3 sequences detected, under 10% appear once; the ten largest clones hold over 2%. CDR3 length: 12 amino acids. V was trimmed by 3 bases and J by 6 bases, leaving 11 bases between them. Germline CDR1 reads SQVTM; CDR2 reads ANQGSEA. From whole blood left unfractionated, total RNA was extracted.

This rearrangement joins TRBV29-1 to TRBJ1-1; D gene ambiguous. This clonotype was sampled from a male donor in good health. The CDR3, as DNA: TGCAGCGTTGAGGTGGGCCGCGCTGAAGCTTTCTTT. The encoded protein is CSVEVGRAEAFF. The whole variable domain, filled in from reference TRBV29-1 and TRBJ1-1, reads SAVISQKPSRDICQRGTSLTIQCQVDSQVTMMFWYRQQPGQSLTLIATANQGSEATYESGFVIDKFPISRPNLTFSTLTVSNMSPEDSSIYLCSVEVGRAEAFFGQGTRLTVV.